The entry that follows covers one T cell receptor beta chain sequence. The target antigen is unknown. Germline trimming cut 4 bases from V and 4 bases from J; bases unmatched to any gene: 5. This CDR3 contains 14 residues. The germline CDR1 and CDR2 sequences are MGHRA and YSYEKL. Sorting gave populations that all exceeded 98% purity. Expressed TCRB transcripts were sequenced because the isolated RNA had all been reverse transcribed beforehand. Measured with immunoSEQ multiplex PCR; TCRdb has only the in-frame clones, and not every one. The data show 900,000 or so clones, around a sixth seen once. These data belong to a study of beta chain features in type 1 diabetes. Points from the study as a whole: The question of HLA type influencing TCRB rearrangement was one that remained unresolved here.

The rearrangement links TRBV4-1 to TRBJ2-5, with TRBD1 identical over 8 bases. This clonotype was obtained from a woman between 18 and 30 years old in good health. Sequenced material: naive CD4+ T cells from blood. CDR3 bases: TGCGCCAGCAGCCCCCCGGACAGGGTAGAGACCCAGTACTTC. It yields the protein CASSPPDRVETQYF.